One and the same sample provided the 23 T cell receptor beta chains below, sequenced in a study of identical twins. Using its own MiXCR run on the 5' RACE reads, TCRdb lists one record per CDR3 protein. This sample carries a few hundred thousand distinct CDR3 sequences, roughly 9.5% of them seen once, and the ten largest clones take approximately 3%. These data are also associated with another study on yellow fever vaccine responses in identical twins.

Specimen: PBMCs. Receptors originate from a woman aged 18-29 years in good health.

The V gene is TRBV29-1, the J gene TRBJ2-1, with no clear D. This CDR3 region has 13 residues. The germline V and J ends were trimmed by 3 bases and 6 bases, with 12 bases remaining between them. CDR1 SQVTM and CDR2 ANQGSEA come from the germline V gene. Here the CDR3 reads CSVEELFINEQFF. In DNA, the CDR3 is TGCAGCGTTGAGGAGCTCTTCATCAATGAGCAGTTCTTC.

V and J are TRBV20-1 and TRBJ2-1, with no clear D. The germline gives CDR1 DFQATT, CDR2 SNEGSKA (reference sequence). Trimming took 7 bases from V and 0 from J, leaving 13 bases between them. The CDR3 contains 14 residues. The CDR3: CSVPTFNSYNEQFF. In DNA, the CDR3 is TGCAGTGTTCCGACTTTTAACTCCTACAATGAGCAGTTCTTC.

This clonotype showed up many times. The chain recombines TRBV27 with TRBJ2-7; unclear D gene. The germline V gene encodes CDR1 MNHEY and CDR2 SMNVEV (reference sequence). This CDR3 has 14 residues. V lost 8 bases, J lost 2 bases, and 16 bases lay in between. CDR3 coding DNA: TGTGCCAGCGGAGAGATCAGCGCGGCCTACGAGCAGTACTTC. This sequence encodes CASGEISAAYEQYF.

This clonotype has only a few counts. The V gene is TRBV20-1, the J gene TRBJ2-5; D is unresolved. CDR1 is DFQATT and CDR2 is SNEGSKA in the germline V gene (reference sequence). Between the trimmed V and J ends, which lost 2 bases and 5 bases, there was a span of 6 bases. The CDR3 spans 11 residues. In DNA form, the CDR3 reads TGCAGTGCTAGATCCCGGGAGACCCAGTACTTC. It is translated as CSARSRETQYF.

This clonotype has ten or more counts. The rearrangement uses TRBV20-1 and TRBJ2-2; 10 bases are shared with TRBD2. This CDR3 has 15 residues. CDR1 DFQATT and CDR2 SNEGSKA come from the germline V gene (reference sequence). Trimming removed 6 bases from V and 6 bases from J; junction bases left unmatched: 10. The CDR3 coding sequence is TGCAGTGCCCTCAGCTCACTAGCGGGGTCCGGGGAGCTGTTTTTT. It translates to CSALSSLAGSGELFF.

The rearrangement links TRBV24-1 to TRBJ2-1, with 8 bases matching TRBD1. This CDR3 is 14 amino acids long. The V segment lost 5 bases and the J segment 7 bases; nucleotides outside the gene matches: 6. Germline-derived CDR1 and CDR2 are KGHDR and SFDVKD. The CDR3 DNA sequence: TGTGCCACCAGTGGTAGGACAGGGAGGAATGAGCAGTTCTTC. This codes for CATSGRTGRNEQFF.

The chain links TRBV7-2 to TRBJ2-1; D may match TRBD1 or TRBD2 (6 bases each). Germline values: CDR1 SGHTA, CDR2 FQGNSA. Trimming left V 4 bases short and J 12 bases short, with 19 bases between. The CDR3 is 14 residues long. The CDR3 loop is CASSYQKGGARQFF. Written as DNA, the CDR3 is TGTGCCAGCAGCTATCAAAAGGGGGGAGCGCGGCAGTTCTTC.

This chain connects TRBV20-1 to TRBJ2-7; D gene ambiguous. Germline CDR1 reads DFQATT; CDR2 reads SNEGSKA (reference sequence). The CDR3 covers 13 residues. V lost 2 bases and J 9 bases, leaving 17 bases between the germline ends. For the CDR3, the DNA is TGCAGTGCTAGACCCCCAGGCAGTGGTGTGCAGTACTTC. It codes for CSARPPGSGVQYF.

In its sample, this clonotype was seen a few times. This chain joins TRBV6-1 and TRBJ1-1, with D hard to call. Trimming took 2 bases from V and 0 from J, leaving 4 bases between them. The CDR3 covers 13 residues. Germline-derived CDR1 and CDR2 are MNHNS and SASEGT. The DNA of the CDR3 is TGTGCCAGCAGTGAATTTTTGAACACTGAAGCTTTCTTT. It is translated as CASSEFLNTEAFF.

The rearrangement links TRBV4-3 to TRBJ2-7, with a tentative D call TRBD1 (6 bases). The CDR3 totals 14 residues. V lost 1 base and J lost 4, with 11 bases in between. In germline, CDR1 is LGHNA, CDR2 YSLEER. CDR3 region: CASSQGHREYEQYF. DNA for the CDR3: TGCGCCAGCAGCCAAGGGCACAGGGAATACGAGCAGTACTTC.

The chain couples TRBV4-2 to TRBJ2-2, with 14 bases matching TRBD2. CDR1 LGHNA and CDR2 YNFKEQ come from the germline V gene. V dropped 2 bases and J dropped 4; count of bases not matched to a gene: 9. There are 19 residues in the CDR3. This chain's CDR3 is CASSQKTGTSGGPTGELFF. The CDR3 DNA reads as TGTGCCAGCAGCCAAAAAACCGGGACTAGCGGGGGCCCCACCGGGGAGCTGTTTTTT.

This clonotype turned up a few times. The chain links TRBV7-9 to TRBJ1-1; 8 bases line up with TRBD1. J gave up 8 bases and V 3 bases, and 2 bases lay outside the gene matches. The CDR3 loop spans 12 amino acids. Germline assignment: CDR1 SEHNR and CDR2 FQNEAQ (reference sequence). The CDR3 protein is CASSLGDREAFF. CDR3 nucleotides: TGTGCCAGCAGCTTGGGGGACAGGGAAGCTTTCTTT.

There are many counts of this clonotype. This chain joins TRBV5-1 and TRBJ2-5; D is perhaps TRBD1 (5 bases). The CDR3 is 13 residues long. The germline gives CDR1 SGHRS, CDR2 YFSETQ. V dropped 4 bases and J dropped 3 bases, with 10 bases sitting between them. CDR3 DNA sequence: TGCGCCAGCAGCCCACAGGTGGAAGAGACCCAGTACTTC. Translation: CASSPQVEETQYF.

This clonotype was detected a few times. J is TRBJ2-5 and V is TRBV7-9; D remains unclear. V gave up 0 bases and J gave up 3 bases, with 5 bases separating them. Per germline, CDR1 SEHNR and CDR2 FQNEAQ (reference sequence). This CDR3 is built from 13 residues. The CDR3 protein is CASSLAHKETQYF. The CDR3 bases are TGTGCCAGCAGCTTAGCCCATAAAGAGACCCAGTACTTC.

This clonotype was detected a few times. The chain has TRBV7-9 and TRBJ2-1; D call uncertain. The V end lost 5 bases, the J end lost 0 bases, and 8 bases lay between the germline ends. This CDR3 has 14 amino acids. CDR1 is SEHNR and CDR2 is FQNEAQ in the germline V gene (reference sequence). The CDR3 region has the DNA TGTGCCAGCAGCCCCCCGGACTCCTACAATGAGCAGTTCTTC. Protein sequence: CASSPPDSYNEQFF.

The V gene is TRBV12-3 or TRBV12-4, the J gene TRBJ2-1; D not certain. The ends were cut back, 4 bases at V and 8 bases at J, with 9 bases in the middle. The CDR3 is made up of 12 amino acids. This chain's CDR3 is CASSSPPDEQFF. CDR3 nucleotides: TGTGCCAGCAGTTCTCCCCCCGATGAGCAGTTCTTC.

The chain has TRBV5-4 and TRBJ2-7; 13 nucleotides match TRBD2. The trim removed 2 bases at V and 5 bases at J, leaving 7 bases unmatched. The CDR3 has 16 residues. Germline-derived CDR1 and CDR2 are SGHNT and YYREEE (reference sequence). CDR3 nucleotide sequence: TGTGCCAGCAGCTTTAGGACTAGCGGGAGTAGCGACGAGCAGTACTTC. This gives the protein CASSFRTSGSSDEQYF.

There are many counts of this clonotype. The chain employs TRBV29-1 and TRBJ1-2; TRBD1 is a possible D gene (5 bases). Trimming took off 5 bases at V and 4 bases at J, with 11 bases between the two ends. The CDR3 is made up of 12 amino acids. Germline CDR1 and CDR2: SQVTM and ANQGSEA. For the CDR3, the DNA is TGCAGCGTTCGAGGGGAGAGCTATGGCTACACCTTC. It codes for CSVRGESYGYTF.

This clonotype has only a few counts. Written as DNA, the CDR3 is TGTGCCAGCAGCTTAACGAGAGCGTTGGGTGAGCAGTTCTTC. Translating it yields CASSLTRALGEQFF. The rearrangement joins TRBV7-3 to TRBJ2-1; D ambiguous. Trimming took 0 bases from V and 9 from J, leaving 12 bases between them. CDR3 length: 14 amino acids. Germline V lookup: CDR1 SGHTA, CDR2 FQGTGA.

This clonotype was recorded at least ten times. The chain recombines TRBV7-2 with TRBJ1-3; 9 bases are shared with TRBD1. Trimming cost V 5 bases and J 2 bases; bases outside gene matches: 7. CDR1 and CDR2 from the germline V gene are SGHTA and FQGNSA. The CDR3 is made up of 16 amino acids. The CDR3 spells CASSPNRGQAGNTIYF. The DNA for the CDR3 is TGTGCCAGCAGCCCTAACAGGGGGCAAGCTGGAAACACCATATATTTT.

This clonotype was detected a few times. The rearrangement uses TRBV30 and TRBJ2-1; possibly TRBD2 for D (6 bases). This CDR3 comprises 12 residues. The V gene lost 2 bases and the J gene lost 9 bases, with 11 bases spanning the gap. CDR1 and CDR2 from the germline V gene are GTSNPN and SVGIG (reference sequence). CDR3 sequence: CAWSPPGGEQFF. As DNA, the CDR3 is TGTGCCTGGAGTCCCCCCGGGGGTGAGCAGTTCTTC.

The chain joins TRBV12-3 or TRBV12-4 to TRBJ1-2, with D uncertain. The CDR3 has 13 amino acids. Trimming stripped 4 bases from V and 2 bases from J, with 8 bases between. The CDR3 nucleotides are TGTGCCAGCAGTTGGGTAGGGAACTATGGCTACACCTTC. This translates into CASSWVGNYGYTF.

Written as DNA, the CDR3 is TGTGCCAGCTCACCGATCGGAGGGACCTACAATGAGCAGTTCTTC. It translates to CASSPIGGTYNEQFF. The chain links TRBV18 to TRBJ2-1, with a tentative D call TRBD2 (6 bases). This CDR3 has 15 residues. Germline CDR1 KGHSH, CDR2 LQKENI. Trimming took off 3 bases at V and 2 bases at J, with 11 bases between the two ends.